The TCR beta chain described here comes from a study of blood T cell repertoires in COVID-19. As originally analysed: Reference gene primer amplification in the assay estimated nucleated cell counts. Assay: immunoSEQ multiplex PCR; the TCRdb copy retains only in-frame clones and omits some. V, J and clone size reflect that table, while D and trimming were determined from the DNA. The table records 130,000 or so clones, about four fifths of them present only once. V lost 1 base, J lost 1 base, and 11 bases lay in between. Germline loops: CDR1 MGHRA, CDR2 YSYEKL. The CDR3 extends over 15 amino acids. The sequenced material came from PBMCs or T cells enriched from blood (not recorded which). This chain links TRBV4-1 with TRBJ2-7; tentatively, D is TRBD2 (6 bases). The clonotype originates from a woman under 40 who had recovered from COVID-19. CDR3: CASSQGFRGSYEQYF. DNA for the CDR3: TGCGCCAGCAGCCAAGGGTTCCGGGGGTCCTACGAGCAGTACTTC.